These T cell receptor beta chains were read from a single sample in a study of cytomegalovirus exposure and HLA in healthy donors. The repertoire was sequenced with immunoSEQ multiplex PCR; TCRdb's copy has only in-frame clones and lacks some. The table lists approximately 140,000 clones, about four fifths of them singletons. The sequenced sample consisted of PBMCs. These receptors all come from a woman in her 30s in good health and CMV-seronegative. Each CDR3 is given with its conserved first and last residue. The D gene is left open where the match is weak. Clone size is shown for a subset of rows, as once, few, many or a class of expanded clone.

TRBV6-6	-	TRBJ1-3	TRBD1	CASSITGARNTIYF	TGTGCCAGCAGCATCACAGGGGCAAGAAACACCATATATTTT
TRBV18	-	TRBJ1-2	TRBD1	CASSPSRGHYGYTF	TGTGCCAGCTCACCAAGTAGGGGGCACTATGGCTACACCTTC
TRBV27	-	TRBJ2-3	-	CASSYGSATDTQYF	TGTGCCAGCAGTTACGGGTCGGCCACAGATACGCAGTATTTT
TRBV27	once	TRBJ1-1	-	CASSFLTGGTEAFF	TGTGCCAGCAGTTTCCTGACAGGCGGTACTGAAGCTTTCTTT
TRBV18	-	TRBJ1-5	TRBD1	CASSRTGGIDQPQHF	TGTGCCAGCTCACGGACAGGGGGCATCGATCAGCCCCAGCATTTT
TRBV12-1	-	TRBJ2-4	-	CASSFGLEERAKNIQYF	TGTGCCAGCAGCTTTGGACTAGAGGAGAGAGCCAAAAACATTCAGTACTTC
TRBV11-2	-	TRBJ2-4	-	CASKGGAEDIQYF	TGTGCCAGCAAGGGGGGGGCAGAGGACATTCAGTACTTC
TRBV18	-	TRBJ2-7	TRBD1	CASSDVRTGAYEQYF	TGTGCCAGCTCGGACGTTCGGACAGGGGCCTACGAGCAGTACTTC
TRBV9	-	TRBJ2-4	TRBD2	CASSPHSTSGGEVSKNIQYF	TGTGCCAGCAGCCCTCATTCGACTAGCGGGGGGGAAGTTAGCAAAAACATTCAGTACTTC
TRBV7-6	-	TRBJ2-1	TRBD2	CASSARGLADTSGEQFF	TGTGCCAGCAGCGCTCGGGGACTAGCGGATACAAGCGGGGAGCAGTTCTTC
TRBV18	once	TRBJ1-4	TRBD1	CASSPDRVNEKLFF	TGTGCCAGCTCACCGGACAGGGTGAATGAAAAACTGTTTTTT
TRBV2	few	TRBJ2-3	TRBD2	CASSEASGYTDTQYF	TGTGCCAGCAGTGAGGCTAGCGGGTACACAGATACGCAGTATTTT
TRBV29-1	-	TRBJ2-6	-	CSVTQRAGTGANVLTF	TGCAGCGTAACGCAAAGGGCGGGAACTGGGGCCAACGTCCTGACTTTC
TRBV6-5	-	TRBJ1-2	TRBD1	CASSYPPGTGADGYTF	TGTGCCAGCAGTTACCCCCCAGGGACAGGGGCCGATGGCTACACCTTC
TRBV28	once	TRBJ2-5	TRBD2	CASTRLAGGRTQYF	TGTGCCAGCACAAGATTAGCGGGGGGGCGGACCCAGTACTTC
TRBV11-2	-	TRBJ2-7	-	CASSYPPPGLYEQYF	TGTGCCAGCAGCTACCCCCCCCCAGGGTTGTACGAGCAGTACTTC
TRBV5-1	-	TRBJ2-1	TRBD2	CASTLGGGSYNEQFF	TGCGCCAGCACGCTGGGGGGGGGCTCCTACAATGAGCAGTTCTTC
TRBV5-1	-	TRBJ2-2	-	CASSPHRDRSTGELFF	TGCGCCAGCAGCCCCCATCGGGATCGGAGCACCGGGGAGCTGTTTTTT
TRBV6-5	-	TRBJ2-3	TRBD1	CASSYVQGVPDTQYF	TGTGCCAGCAGTTACGTGCAGGGGGTCCCAGATACGCAGTATTTT
TRBV19	once	TRBJ1-6	TRBD1	CASRQGIVSSPLHF	TGTGCCAGTCGACAGGGAATAGTGAGTTCACCCCTCCACTTT
TRBV6-6	-	TRBJ1-6	-	CASSYAGSPLHF	TGTGCCAGCAGTTACGCGGGATCACCCCTCCACTTT
TRBV19	-	TRBJ1-2	-	CASSIGGSYGYTF	TGTGCCAGTAGTATCGGGGGTAGCTATGGCTACACCTTC
TRBV5-1	-	TRBJ2-2	TRBD2	CASSLAGGPTTGELFF	TGCGCCAGCAGCTTAGCGGGGGGGCCTACCACCGGGGAGCTGTTTTTT
TRBV27	-	TRBJ1-3	TRBD1	CASRIRTGVSYTIYF	TGTGCCAGCAGGATAAGGACAGGGGTGAGCTACACCATATATTTT
TRBV27	-	TRBJ2-7	TRBD2	CASSLSVAGGFYEQHF	TGTGCCAGCAGTTTATCAGTAGCGGGGGGATTCTACGAGCAGCACTTC
TRBV4-1	-	TRBJ2-7	TRBD2	CASSPGLAVLWEQYF	TGCGCCAGCAGCCCGGGACTAGCGGTGCTATGGGAGCAGTACTTC
TRBV7-2	few	TRBJ1-4	-	CASSVRDFDEKLFF	TGTGCCAGCAGCGTAAGGGACTTTGATGAAAAACTGTTTTTT
TRBV2	once	TRBJ2-5	TRBD1	CASSGNRGQETQYF	TGTGCCAGCAGTGGGAACAGGGGGCAAGAGACCCAGTACTTC
TRBV11-1	-	TRBJ2-3	TRBD1	CASSLGTGGDTQYF	TGTGCCAGCAGCCTCGGGACAGGGGGAGATACGCAGTATTTT
TRBV5-1	few	TRBJ1-6	-	CASSARQGQWNSPLHF	TGCGCCAGCAGCGCGAGGCAGGGGCAGTGGAATTCACCCCTCCACTTT
TRBV7-9	-	TRBJ1-4	-	CAIGQTSTNEKLFF	TGTGCCATAGGACAGACTTCAACTAATGAAAAACTGTTTTTT
TRBV9	few	TRBJ1-2	TRBD1	CASSVSSTGTAGYTF	TGTGCCAGCAGCGTATCTTCGACAGGGACCGCTGGCTACACCTTC
TRBV29-1	-	TRBJ1-5	-	CSVVDTSSNQPQHF	TGCAGCGTTGTAGACACTAGTAGCAATCAGCCCCAGCATTTT
TRBV5-6	-	TRBJ1-6	-	CASSLGGIKYNSPLHF	TGTGCCAGCAGCTTGGGCGGGATTAAATATAATTCACCCCTCCACTTT
TRBV18	-	TRBJ2-1	TRBD1	CASSPGTGILGEQFF	TGTGCCAGCTCACCCGGGACAGGGATTCTTGGTGAGCAGTTCTTC
TRBV5-1	-	TRBJ2-6	-	CASSLAPVEAGANVLTF	TGCGCCAGCAGCTTGGCTCCGGTAGAGGCTGGGGCCAACGTCCTGACTTTC
TRBV19	few	TRBJ1-5	TRBD1	CASSVGQGVAPQHF	TGTGCCAGTAGTGTTGGACAGGGGGTTGCGCCCCAGCATTTT
TRBV2	many	TRBJ1-5	-	CASAGGNQPQHF	TGTGCCAGCGCCGGGGGCAATCAGCCCCAGCATTTT
TRBV6-5	-	TRBJ1-1	-	CASSYPREGTRTEAFF	TGTGCCAGCAGTTATCCCAGGGAGGGGACTAGGACTGAAGCTTTCTTT
TRBV5-8	-	TRBJ1-1	TRBD1	CASSPEGRGLLNTEAFF	TGTGCCAGCAGCCCCGAGGGAAGGGGGCTTTTGAACACTGAAGCTTTCTTT
TRBV6-6	-	TRBJ2-7	TRBD2	CASSSSGGSYEQYF	TGTGCCAGCAGCTCTAGCGGGGGTTCCTACGAGCAGTACTTC
TRBV7-6	-	TRBJ1-3	-	CASSTDREYSGNTIYF	TGTGCCAGCAGCACAGATAGAGAATACTCTGGAAACACCATATATTTT
TRBV18	-	TRBJ2-7	-	CASSPLRGTYEQYF	TGTGCCAGCTCACCCTTAAGAGGGACCTACGAGCAGTACTTC
TRBV5-4	-	TRBJ1-3	TRBD1	CASSFDRALNTIYF	TGTGCCAGCAGCTTTGACAGGGCCCTGAACACCATATATTTT
TRBV6-5	once	TRBJ1-5	TRBD1	CASRQGDQPQHF	TGTGCCAGCCGACAGGGGGATCAGCCCCAGCATTTT
TRBV27	-	TRBJ2-7	TRBD1	CASSEDRGRINEQYF	TGTGCCAGCAGTGAGGACAGGGGGCGTATAAACGAGCAGTACTTC
TRBV15	-	TRBJ1-4	TRBD1	CATSRDLVGQGKLFF	TGTGCCACCAGCAGAGACCTAGTGGGACAGGGAAAACTGTTTTTT
TRBV28	once	TRBJ1-4	-	CATGGRAPTNEKLFF	TGTGCCACCGGGGGAAGGGCTCCAACTAATGAAAAACTGTTTTTT
TRBV2	-	TRBJ1-2	-	CASRRELNYGYTF	TGTGCCAGCAGAAGAGAGCTGAACTATGGCTACACCTTC
TRBV19	few	TRBJ1-6	-	CASRQGASSYNSPLHF	TGTGCCAGTAGACAGGGAGCCAGCTCCTATAATTCACCCCTCCACTTT
TRBV30	-	TRBJ2-1	TRBD2	CAWSVLGGGSEQFF	TGTGCCTGGAGTGTTTTGGGCGGGGGGTCTGAGCAGTTCTTC
TRBV7-9	once	TRBJ2-3	TRBD1	CASVAGGYHKRGDTQYF	TGTGCCAGCGTAGCAGGGGGATATCACAAAAGGGGAGATACGCAGTATTTT
TRBV9	-	TRBJ2-7	-	CASSSRGAGGEQYF	TGTGCCAGCAGCTCCCGAGGAGCGGGCGGAGAGCAGTACTTC
TRBV5-6	-	TRBJ1-1	TRBD1	CASSLVLAGGRAFF	TGTGCCAGCAGCTTGGTCCTGGCAGGGGGTAGAGCTTTCTTT
TRBV5-6	-	TRBJ1-1	-	CASSSGLRNTEAFF	TGTGCCAGCAGCTCGGGACTCAGGAACACTGAAGCTTTCTTT
TRBV23-1	-	TRBJ2-7	TRBD1	CASSPRGQGGTYEQYF	TGCGCCAGCAGCCCGAGGGGACAGGGGGGTACCTACGAGCAGTACTTC
TRBV25-1	-	TRBJ2-7	-	CASSGKVGGSYEQYF	TGTGCCAGCAGTGGTAAGGTAGGCGGCTCCTACGAGCAGTACTTC
TRBV19	-	TRBJ2-6	-	CASSREHSGVNVLTF	TGTGCCAGTAGTAGGGAGCACTCTGGGGTCAACGTCCTGACTTTC
TRBV27	-	TRBJ1-1	TRBD1	CASSLQAGGPEAFF	TGTGCCAGCAGTTTACAGGCAGGGGGTCCTGAAGCTTTCTTT